Each of the 21 T cell receptor beta chains below was sequenced from the same sample in a study of CD8 T cells in Susac syndrome. When the RNA was reverse transcribed, random hexamers were used with an input of roughly 0.5 to 1 ug. TCRdb used MiXCR to reprocess the immunoSEQ multiplex PCR reads, holding one entry per CDR3 protein. The data hold about 200,000 distinct CDR3 sequences, with 90% to 95% observed a single time. The specimen was CD4+ T cells from PBMCs. The receptors originated from a human donor in good health.

V is TRBV5-6 and J is TRBJ1-2; D is unclear. The V and J ends lost 4 bases and 3 bases respectively, with 10 bases between them. The CDR3 has 13 residues. CDR1 and CDR2 from the germline V gene are SGHDT and YYEEEE. The CDR3 sequence: CASSLPRDYGYTF. The CDR3 DNA reads TGTGCCAGCAGCCTCCCGAGGGACTATGGCTACACCTTC.

This sequence joins TRBV29-1 and TRBJ2-1; possibly TRBD2 for D (6 bases). V was clipped by 3 bases and J by 9 bases, with 15 bases between them. This CDR3 contains 13 residues. Germline lookup yields CDR1 SQVTM and CDR2 ANQGSEA. The CDR3 region has the DNA TGCAGCGTTGATATGGGAGGCTCAAGTGAGCAGTTCTTC. Translated: CSVDMGGSSEQFF.

The chain employs TRBV4-3 and TRBJ2-2; D might be TRBD2 (6 bases). Per the germline V gene, CDR1 is LGHNA and CDR2 is YSLEER. This CDR3 is built from 16 residues. V lost 9 bases to trimming and J lost 4 bases, with 21 bases between them. The CDR3 reads CASSVRAAGATGELFF. The DNA of the CDR3 is TGCGCCAGTTCAGTCCGGGCAGCGGGCGCCACCGGGGAGCTGTTTTTT.

The genes are TRBV3-1 and TRBJ2-1; 9 bases line up with TRBD1. Germline V gives CDR1 LGHDT, CDR2 YNNKEL (reference sequence). This CDR3 is built from 13 residues. V was clipped by 2 bases and J by 14 bases; unmatched bases: 7. The CDR3 DNA follows: TGTGCCAGCAGCCAACGAGACAGGGGGTCGGAGTTCTTC. It is translated as CASSQRDRGSEFF.

This chain connects TRBV20-1 to TRBJ2-3; TRBD2 aligns across 13 bases. This CDR3 region has 18 residues. Germline CDR1 and CDR2: DFQATT and SNEGSKA (reference sequence). V was clipped by 4 bases and J by 0 bases; unmatched bases: 10. The CDR3 loop is CSATGLAGDGSSTDTQYF. For the CDR3, the DNA is TGCAGTGCTACCGGACTAGCGGGGGACGGCTCTAGCACAGATACGCAGTATTTT.

About this clonotype itself: One junction end does not reproduce the germline sequence, and a read error may be involved. The V gene is TRBV7-7, the J gene TRBJ2-1; D remains ambiguous. The germline CDR1 and CDR2 sequences are SSHAT and FNYEAQ (reference sequence). This CDR3 region has 13 residues. This CDR3 is CASSLAPDNEQFF. DNA of the CDR3: TGTGCTAGCAGCTTAGCACCAGACAATGAGCAGTTCTTC.

This chain joins TRBV9 and TRBJ1-1, with TRBD1 identical over 8 bases. Germline CDR1 is SGDLS and CDR2 is YYNGEE. The ends lost 0 bases at V and 9 bases at J; junction bases unmatched: 7. The CDR3 totals 14 residues. This chain's CDR3 is CASSVVDRESKAFF. DNA of the CDR3: TGTGCCAGCAGCGTAGTGGACAGGGAGAGTAAAGCTTTCTTT.

The J gene is TRBJ1-2, the V gene TRBV3-1, with 7 bases fitting TRBD1. After removal of 2 bases from V and 2 bases from J, the junction contained 2 bases not matched to a gene. Germline V gene data show CDR1 as LGHDT and CDR2 as YNNKEL (reference sequence). This CDR3 region has 14 residues. The DNA of the CDR3 is TGTGCCAGCAGCCAAACGACAGGGAACTATGGCTACACCTTC. It specifies CASSQTTGNYGYTF.

The chain joins TRBV24-1 to TRBJ1-5; D gene unclear. This CDR3 has 12 amino acids. V was shortened by 6 bases and J by 4 bases, with 6 bases between the two germline ends. The V gene's germline CDR1 is KGHDR and CDR2 SFDVKD. CDR3 in DNA: TGTGCCACCAGTTCCCATAATCAGCCCCAGCATTTT. Translating gives CATSSHNQPQHF.

Only a few counts were recorded for this clonotype. The chain uses TRBV7-9 and TRBJ1-2; 9 positions match TRBD1. Germline lookup yields CDR1 SEHNR and CDR2 FQNEAQ (reference sequence). V lost 5 bases, J lost 4 bases, and 11 bases stayed unmatched. The CDR3 has 16 residues. CDR3 bases: TGTGCCAGCAGCATTTCTACAGGGGGCTCTTTCTATGGCTACACCTTC. As protein: CASSISTGGSFYGYTF.

V is TRBV20-1 and J is TRBJ1-2; D remains unclear. V gave up 5 bases and J gave up 2 bases, with 15 bases separating them. Germline lookup yields CDR1 DFQATT and CDR2 SNEGSKA (reference sequence). CDR3 length: 14 residues. In nucleotides, the CDR3 is TGCAGTGCTCCCAGTCTAACCCTGAACTATGGCTACACCTTC. Encoded protein: CSAPSLTLNYGYTF.

CDR3 loop: CARTSGISADTQYF. As DNA, the CDR3 is TGTGCCAGAACTAGCGGAATCAGCGCAGATACGCAGTATTTT. This chain joins TRBV30 and TRBJ2-3; 8 bases agree with TRBD2. CDR1 and CDR2 (germline): GTSNPN, SVGIG (reference sequence). This CDR3 comprises 14 residues. The J segment lost 4 bases and the V segment lost 8 bases, leaving 11 bases of the junction unmatched.

The chain uses TRBV9 and TRBJ2-7; D unresolved. Trimming pared 0 bases from V and 0 bases from J, leaving 13 bases between. The V gene's germline CDR1 is SGDLS and CDR2 YYNGEE. The CDR3 has 16 residues. The CDR3 nucleotides read TGTGCCAGCAGCGTAGGAAACGGGTGGGACTCCTACGAGCAGTACTTC. Its protein product is CASSVGNGWDSYEQYF.

The gene calls are TRBV7-2 and TRBJ2-5; 9 nucleotides match TRBD1. Germline V gives CDR1 SGHTA, CDR2 FQGNSA. This CDR3 is built from 13 residues. CDR3 coding DNA: TGTGTCCCCAGTGGACAGGGGCAAGAGACCCAGTACTTC. Amino acids: CVPSGQGQETQYF.

The V and J genes are TRBV28 and TRBJ2-5, with 7 bases lining up with TRBD1. J was trimmed by 3 bases and V by 4 bases; bases with no gene match: 8. The CDR3 extends over 15 amino acids. CDR1 is MDHEN, CDR2 SYDVKM, per germline. CDR3 DNA: TGTGCCAGCAGTTGGACAGGACCTATTGAAGAGACCCAGTACTTC. Translation: CASSWTGPIEETQYF.

The chain couples TRBV2 to TRBJ2-3, with unresolved D. The V and J ends lost 4 bases and 7 bases respectively, with 15 bases between them. CDR1 SNHLY and CDR2 FYNNEI come from the germline V gene. The CDR3 totals 14 residues. The CDR3 is CASSVGELLYTQYF. The CDR3 bases are TGTGCCAGCAGTGTCGGTGAGCTCCTCTATACGCAGTATTTT.

This sequence joins TRBV12-3 or TRBV12-4 and TRBJ2-2; TRBD2 might be the D (5 bases). This CDR3 has 14 amino acids. Trimming removed 6 bases at V and 6 bases at J, with 14 bases between. The DNA for the CDR3 is TGTGCCAGCAGACGAGGGAGTAACCCCGGGGAGCTGTTTTTT. This translates into CASRRGSNPGELFF.

The chain has TRBV29-1 and TRBJ1-1, with 7 bases fitting TRBD1. Germline V gives CDR1 SQVTM, CDR2 ANQGSEA. The CDR3 length is 14 residues. The V and J ends lost 4 bases and 5 bases, in that order; junction bases with no gene match: 10. The CDR3 coding sequence is TGCAGCGTTGTCGGCGACGCAGGGGGGACTGAAGCTTTCTTT. It encodes CSVVGDAGGTEAFF.

V gene TRBV18 combines with J gene TRBJ2-3; a possible D gene is TRBD2 (6 bases). Trimming took off 2 bases at V and 4 bases at J, with 10 bases between the two ends. CDR3 size: 14 residues. Germline assignment: CDR1 KGHSH and CDR2 LQKENI. CDR3 sequence (DNA): TGTGCCAGCTCACCAATCTGGGGGGCAGATACGCAGTATTTT. This gives the protein CASSPIWGADTQYF.

This clonotype appeared a few times. J is TRBJ2-2 and V is TRBV9; 11 nucleotides align to TRBD2. Germline trimming cut 5 bases from V and 2 bases from J; bases unmatched to any gene: 5. The CDR3 is 16 residues long. Germline CDR1 and CDR2: SGDLS and YYNGEE. CDR3 in amino acids: CASSVGTSGNTGELFF. The CDR3 DNA is TGTGCCAGCAGTGTTGGGACTAGCGGAAACACCGGGGAGCTGTTTTTT.

V is TRBV25-1 and J is TRBJ2-1, with 14 bases fitting TRBD2. The CDR3 covers 16 residues. The trim removed 3 bases at V and 5 bases at J, leaving 3 bases unmatched. Germline V gene sequence: CDR1 MGHDK, CDR2 SYGVNS. DNA of the CDR3: TGTGCCAGCAGTGATGGGGGACTAGCGGGAGACAATGAGCAGTTCTTC. Translating it yields CASSDGGLAGDNEQFF.